The rows below give T cell receptor beta chains drawn from one sample of a study of blood T cell repertoires in COVID-19. Some clones are missing from TCRdb's copy, which holds only in-frame ones; the method was immunoSEQ multiplex PCR. In the table there are about 280,000 clones, roughly 87% of which are singletons. The sequenced material came from peripheral blood. The source of these receptors is a man between 18 and 35 years old with active or convalescent COVID-19. Each CDR3 is given without its conserved first and last residue. The D gene is left open where the match is weak. The size of a clone is reported for some rows only, either as once, few or many, or as a class for expanded clones.

d_gene	len	v_gene	j_gene	abundance	CDR3aa
TRBD1	13	TRBV19	TRBJ2-2	-	ASSTQGDYTGELF
-	13	TRBV9	TRBJ1-1	-	ASSPWRRSNTEAF
-	10	TRBV11-2	TRBJ2-1	-	ASSPGGHEQF
-	12	TRBV25-1	TRBJ2-7	-	ASSDSVTSYEQY
-	13	TRBV6-6	TRBJ1-4	-	ASISPTGRTEKLF
-	14	TRBV6-1	TRBJ2-3	once	ASSEGLARFTDTQY
-	22	TRBV1	TRBJ2-1	-	TSSQGPTKRGLAGANLSYNEQF
-	13	TRBV19	TRBJ2-7	once	ASRWAPTDSYEQY
-	12	TRBV6-5	TRBJ2-7	-	ASTKTTGPYEQY
-	13	TRBV4-1	TRBJ1-3	-	ASSQDQELRNTIY
-	11	TRBV6-2/TRBV6-3	TRBJ1-2	-	ASSQQGNYGYT
TRBD1	14	TRBV5-6	TRBJ2-5	-	ASSPWTGPSQETQY
-	14	TRBV11-2	TRBJ1-4	once	ASSLRGEGGDEKLF
-	13	TRBV19	TRBJ1-3	-	ASSRRQFSGNTIY
TRBD1	15	TRBV6-4	TRBJ2-6	-	ASSDSSGGSGANVLT
-	12	TRBV13	TRBJ1-2	-	ASSLNRLDYGYT
-	10	TRBV29-1	TRBJ2-3	-	SVGQSTDTQY